These 17 T cell receptor beta chains were all obtained from the same sample, sequenced in a study of blood T cell repertoires in COVID-19 (dated by TCRdb to the early 2020s). Library preparation used the immunoSEQ multiplex PCR assay. TCRdb holds this immuneACCESS table with in-frame rearrangements only. Some clones are missing; in checked studies, unresolved V genes explain under half, and the rest has no known cause. The sample profile shows approximately 140,000 clones; over 80% of them were found once. The ten most abundant clones make up approximately 2.7% of the sample. Sequencing was done on a sample of peripheral blood. These receptors were collected from a woman aged 40 to 50 with active or convalescent COVID-19.

The chain is built from TRBV9 and TRBJ2-3, with D possibly being TRBD1 (7 bases). The V and J ends lost 4 bases and 2 bases respectively, with 17 bases between them. The CDR3 loop spans 16 amino acids. Germline assignment: CDR1 SGDLS and CDR2 YYNGEE. CDR3 nucleotide sequence: TGTGCCAGCAGCCGTAGGGGGGACAGAGCCACAGATACGCAGTATTTT. Its translation is CASSRRGDRATDTQYF. Full variable domain (outside the CDR3, taken from reference TRBV9 and TRBJ2-3): DSGVTQTPKHLITATGQRVTLRCSPRSGDLSVYWYQQSLDQGLQFLIQYYNGEERAKGNILERFSAQQFPDLHSELNLSSLELGDSALYFCASSRRGDRATDTQYFGPGTRLTVL.

This rearrangement joins TRBV20-1 to TRBJ1-4; 9 bases line up with TRBD1. Germline V gene lookup returns CDR1 DFQATT and CDR2 SNEGSKA (reference sequence). V trimming: 3 bases; J trimming: 10 bases; junction bases outside the gene matches: 12. This CDR3 region has 15 residues. The CDR3 region is CSASRTGEAGLKLFF. In DNA, the CDR3 is TGCAGTGCTAGTCGGACAGGGGAAGCAGGCCTAAAACTGTTTTTT.

The rearrangement joins TRBV9 to TRBJ1-6; TRBD1 is a possible D gene (5 bases). Germline V gene sequence: CDR1 SGDLS, CDR2 YYNGEE. There are 15 residues in the CDR3. Trimming pared 0 bases from V and 7 bases from J, leaving 11 bases between. CDR3 amino acids: CASSVGRAGNSPLHF. For the CDR3, the DNA is TGTGCCAGCAGCGTAGGACGTGCAGGGAATTCACCCCTCCACTTT.

The rearrangement links TRBV10-1 to TRBJ2-3; tentative D call: TRBD2 (5 bases). The CDR3 is made up of 15 amino acids. In germline, CDR1 is WNHNN, CDR2 SYGVQD (reference sequence). V was pared by 0 bases and J by 0 bases, with 7 bases between. CDR3 loop: CASSESGDSTDTQYF. CDR3 sequence (DNA): TGCGCCAGCAGTGAGTCCGGGGATAGCACAGATACGCAGTATTTT.

This sequence joins TRBV7-2 and TRBJ2-1; 10 bases line up with TRBD2. The CDR3 runs 14 residues. Germline V gives CDR1 SGHTA, CDR2 FQGNSA. Trimming at V came to 4 bases and at J to 8 bases, leaving 5 bases not matched to a gene. CDR3 amino acids: CASSSLAGVDEQFF. The CDR3 DNA follows: TGTGCCAGCAGCTCCCTAGCGGGAGTCGATGAGCAGTTCTTC.

This clone has a single count. The J gene is TRBJ2-3, the V gene TRBV7-2, with 10 bases identical to TRBD2. This CDR3 has 17 amino acids. The V gene end was trimmed by 5 bases and the J gene end by 4 bases; junction bases not matched to a gene: 12. Germline V CDR1 and CDR2: SGHTA, FQGNSA. In nucleotides, the CDR3 is TGTGCCAGCAGCCCCGGGGGCCTAGCGGGAGTCGCAGATACGCAGTATTTT. This sequence encodes CASSPGGLAGVADTQYF.

The chain carries TRBV6-5 and TRBJ2-7, with 7 nucleotides matching TRBD1. V dropped 6 bases and J dropped 2; count of bases not matched to a gene: 10. This CDR3 spans 15 amino acids. Germline V CDR1 and CDR2: MNHEY, SVGAGI. The CDR3 sequence: CASRDPGTVPYEQYF. DNA for the CDR3: TGTGCCAGCAGAGATCCCGGGACAGTCCCCTACGAGCAGTACTTC.

The CDR3: CATSRAAPGTGTSGELFF. For the CDR3, the DNA is TGTGCCACCAGCAGAGCGGCCCCCGGGACAGGGACGTCCGGGGAGCTGTTTTTT. The rearrangement links TRBV15 to TRBJ2-2; TRBD1 matches at 9 bases. Losses at the gene ends were 1 base for V and 6 bases for J; bases not matched to a gene: 12. Germline V gives CDR1 LNHNV, CDR2 YYDKDF (reference sequence). The CDR3 is 18 residues long.

The chain has TRBV2 and TRBJ1-1; D not resolved. The CDR3 runs to 14 residues. The V end lost 3 bases, the J end lost 1 base, and 9 bases lay between the germline ends. From germline, CDR1 is SNHLY and CDR2 FYNNEI. The DNA of the CDR3 is TGTGCCAGCAGTGAGGAGGCCAGGAACACTGAAGCTTTCTTT. Translating gives CASSEEARNTEAFF. The full variable domain, in which reference TRBV2 and TRBJ1-1 provide the parts outside the CDR3, is EPEVTQTPSHQVTQMGQEVILRCVPISNHLYFYWYRQILGQKVEFLVSFYNNEISEKSEIFDDQFSVERPDGSNFTLKIRSTKLEDSAMYFCASSEEARNTEAFFGQGTRLTVV.

The genes are TRBV2 and TRBJ1-6, with TRBD1 as a possible D gene (6 bases). Germline CDR1 is SNHLY and CDR2 is FYNNEI. Trimming pared 6 bases from V and 15 bases from J, leaving 24 bases between. The CDR3 length is 15 residues. The CDR3 DNA sequence: TGTGCCAGCAGAGCCGACAGGACCCAAAGCGGTGACCTCCACTTT. Its translation is CASRADRTQSGDLHF.

This sequence joins TRBV30 and TRBJ1-2; tentatively, D is TRBD1 (6 bases). V was trimmed by 3 bases and J by 4 bases, leaving 9 bases between them. This CDR3 is built from 12 residues. The germline CDR1 and CDR2 sequences are GTSNPN and SVGIG (reference sequence). The DNA for the CDR3 is TGTGCCTGGAGCCCCAGGGGCTATGGCTACACCTTC. Translated: CAWSPRGYGYTF.

This clone was observed once. This chain links TRBV11-2 with TRBJ2-3; 8 bases are shared with TRBD1. This CDR3 contains 17 residues. Germline V gene sequence: CDR1 SGHAT, CDR2 FQNNGV. The V segment lost 5 bases and the J segment 0 bases; nucleotides outside the gene matches: 10. In nucleotides, the CDR3 is TGTGCCAGCAGCCCGGTGACAGGGGCCCCCAGCACAGATACGCAGTATTTT. Translated: CASSPVTGAPSTDTQYF.

The chain has TRBV25-1 and TRBJ2-1, with D possibly being TRBD1 (5 bases). Germline V CDR1 and CDR2: MGHDK, SYGVNS. Trimming removed 5 bases from V and 12 bases from J, with 11 bases in between. The CDR3 totals 11 residues. Written as DNA, the CDR3 is TGTGCCAGCAGTTCCCCAGGGCTGCAGTTCTTC. This translates into CASSSPGLQFF.

The chain carries TRBV6-2 or TRBV6-3 and TRBJ1-5, with D tentatively TRBD1 (5 bases). The V gene's germline CDR1 is MNHEY and CDR2 SVGEGT. CDR3 length: 14 residues. Trimming shortened V by 5 bases and J by 6 bases, and 14 bases separated the two germline ends. The CDR3 coding sequence is TGTGCCAGCAGTAACGGGCTGCAGGGTCAGCCCCAGCATTTT. This translates into CASSNGLQGQPQHF.

J is TRBJ2-2 and V is TRBV27; tentatively, D is TRBD2 (6 bases). CDR3 length: 16 amino acids. Trimming shortened V by 3 bases and J by 1 base, and 12 bases separated the two germline ends. Germline CDR1 is MNHEY and CDR2 is SMNVEV (reference sequence). The CDR3 loop is CASSFSASVNTGELFF. In DNA form, the CDR3 reads TGTGCCAGCAGTTTCTCGGCTAGCGTGAACACCGGGGAGCTGTTTTTT.

V is TRBV7-9 and J is TRBJ2-3; 14 nucleotides match TRBD2. The CDR3 contains 16 residues. The V segment lost 5 bases and the J segment 4 bases; nucleotides outside the gene matches: 5. The germline gives CDR1 SEHNR, CDR2 FQNEAQ (reference sequence). CDR3: CASSGQGLAGADTQYF. DNA for the CDR3: TGTGCCAGCAGCGGGCAGGGACTAGCGGGGGCAGATACGCAGTATTTT.

The J gene is TRBJ2-3, the V gene TRBV4-1, with a weak D call TRBD2 (5 bases). There are 16 residues in the CDR3. V was cut by 1 base and J by 3 bases, with 14 bases left in between. Germline CDR1 and CDR2: MGHRA and YSYEKL. The DNA of the CDR3 is TGCGCCAGCAGCCAAGTCCCGGGGAAGTTAACAGATACGCAGTATTTT. Its translation is CASSQVPGKLTDTQYF.